These T cell receptor beta chains were read from a single sample in a study of glioma-infiltrating T cells after dendritic cell vaccination. Clones were sequenced by immunoSEQ multiplex PCR, and TCRdb holds only the in-frame ones, with some missing. This sample has just under 85,000 clones, with roughly 90% found just once. The material sequenced was blood, taken before dendritic cell vaccination. These receptors were obtained from a human donor with glioblastoma. CDR3s include the opening cysteine and the closing phenylalanine or tryptophan. The order of the fields is V gene, J gene, CDR3 protein.

v_call: TRBV30
j_call: TRBJ1-5
cdr3_aa: CAWSVNNQPQHF

v_call: TRBV30
j_call: TRBJ2-7
cdr3_aa: CAWSGQGSYEQYF

v_call: TRBV6-1
j_call: TRBJ1-1
cdr3_aa: CASTLSTGPKKAFF

v_call: TRBV6-5
j_call: TRBJ1-2
cdr3_aa: CASSRQGANPYGYTF

v_call: TRBV5-6
j_call: TRBJ2-7
cdr3_aa: CASSLIQGQSYEQYF

v_call: TRBV7-9
j_call: TRBJ2-2
cdr3_aa: CASSPNRGSSGELFF

v_call: TRBV7-9
j_call: TRBJ1-5
cdr3_aa: CASSSSGSNQPQHF

v_call: TRBV7-9
j_call: TRBJ1-1
cdr3_aa: CASSLNAGYEAFF

v_call: TRBV5-1
j_call: TRBJ2-1
cdr3_aa: CASRDRANEQFF

v_call: TRBV7-2
j_call: TRBJ2-3
cdr3_aa: CASSVSGTSTDTQYF

v_call: TRBV6-5
j_call: TRBJ1-2
cdr3_aa: CASSEGRWYGYTF

v_call: TRBV25-1
j_call: TRBJ2-7
cdr3_aa: CASSLPGGRRTHEQYF